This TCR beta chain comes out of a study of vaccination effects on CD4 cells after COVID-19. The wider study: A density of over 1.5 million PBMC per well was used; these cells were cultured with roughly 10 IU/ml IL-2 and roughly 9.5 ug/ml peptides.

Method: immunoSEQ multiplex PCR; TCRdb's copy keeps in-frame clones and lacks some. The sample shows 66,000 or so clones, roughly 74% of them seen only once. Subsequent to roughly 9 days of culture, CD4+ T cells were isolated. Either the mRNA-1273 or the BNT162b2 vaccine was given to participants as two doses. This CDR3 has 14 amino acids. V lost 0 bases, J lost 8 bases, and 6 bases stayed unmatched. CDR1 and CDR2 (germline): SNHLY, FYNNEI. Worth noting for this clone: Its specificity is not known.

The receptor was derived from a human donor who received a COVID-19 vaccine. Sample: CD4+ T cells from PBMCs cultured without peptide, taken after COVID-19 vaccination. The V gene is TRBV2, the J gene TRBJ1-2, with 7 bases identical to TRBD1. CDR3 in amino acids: CASSEARDSGGYTF. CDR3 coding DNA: TGTGCCAGCAGTGAAGCACGGGACAGTGGCGGCTACACCTTC.